Sequencing of this TCR beta chain was carried out in a study of shared clonotypes between healthy human individuals. Study-wide results and caveats: When naive CD4 clonotypes were compared across four donors, 4% to 6.5% were shared. Larger richness was generally estimated for naive than memory subsets. The study found lower generation probabilities in non-shared clonotypes than in those shared by all four donors.

Sequencing used immunoSEQ multiplex PCR; TCRdb keeps in-frame clones, though not all of them. Of roughly 2.2 million clones in the sample, less than 95% are singletons; the top ten hold approximately 0.41%. With respect to this clone: As yet, its antigen is unknown.

What was sequenced was naive CD4+ T cells from PBMCs. The subset denotes: CD45RA+ positively selected. The receptor was derived from a man aged 18 to 35 in good health. Some clones in this sample may be carry-over from other donors' samples.

The CDR3 nucleotides read TGTGCCACCCGTCCCGGGACAGGGAGGAGCACTGAAGCTTTCTTT. Translated: CATRPGTGRSTEAFF. This chain links TRBV28 with TRBJ1-1; TRBD1 matches 9 bases. CDR1 is MDHEN and CDR2 is SYDVKM in the germline V gene. CDR3 length: 15 residues. V was clipped by 10 bases and J by 4 bases; unmatched bases: 13.